This entry lists 10 T cell receptor beta chains sequenced from one sample in a study of blood T cell repertoires in COVID-19. The table came from immunoSEQ multiplex PCR; TCRdb's copy has only in-frame clones and leaves some out. The table shows around 170,000 clones, with around 83% occurring only once. Specimen: peripheral blood. The receptors shown here come from a woman in her 40s with acute or convalescent COVID-19.

This clone was seen only once. This chain uses TRBV9 with TRBJ2-5; no firm D call. The CDR3 has 14 amino acids. The V and J ends lost 0 bases and 2 bases respectively, with 8 bases between them. Germline V gives CDR1 SGDLS, CDR2 YYNGEE. DNA of the CDR3: TGTGCCAGCAGCGTAGAGAACATACAAGAGACCCAGTACTTC. It is translated as CASSVENIQETQYF.

DNA for the CDR3: TGCAGCGTCGCTGGGACAGCGAGCTCCTACGAGCAGTACTTC. Its translation is CSVAGTASSYEQYF. The V call is TRBV29-1, the J call TRBJ2-7; 7 nucleotides match TRBD1. This CDR3 region has 14 residues. The J segment lost 0 bases and the V segment lost 6 bases, leaving 8 bases of the junction unmatched. Per germline, CDR1 SQVTM and CDR2 ANQGSEA.

This clone was seen a few times. The chain joins TRBV7-2 to TRBJ2-2; TRBD1 matches at 7 bases. V shed 5 bases and J 5 bases; nucleotides not matched to a gene: 8. The germline gives CDR1 SGHTA, CDR2 FQGNSA. The CDR3 totals 15 residues. The CDR3 DNA reads as TGTGCCAGCAGCCAACGACAGGGAGCAACCGGGGAGCTGTTTTTT. It specifies CASSQRQGATGELFF.

This chain connects TRBV10-3 to TRBJ2-3; TRBD2 agrees at 10 bases. Germline trimming cut 6 bases from V and 0 bases from J; bases unmatched to any gene: 3. Germline V gene sequence: CDR1 ENHRY, CDR2 SYGVKD. The CDR3 is 15 amino acids. CDR3 region: CAIRERGGSTDTQYF. The CDR3 DNA is TGTGCCATCAGGGAGCGGGGGGGTAGCACAGATACGCAGTATTTT.

The chain combines TRBV6-5 with TRBJ2-7; D gene uncertain. The V gene lost 0 bases and the J gene lost 4 bases, with 13 bases spanning the gap. CDR3 length: 15 residues. Germline values: CDR1 MNHEY, CDR2 SVGAGI. The CDR3 nucleotides read TGTGCCAGCAGTTACTCCGCGACTCACCAATACGAGCAGTACTTC. Translation: CASSYSATHQYEQYF.

This chain links TRBV27 with TRBJ2-1, with 9 bases matching TRBD2. This CDR3 region has 17 residues. Germline trimming cut 6 bases from V and 0 bases from J; bases unmatched to any gene: 9. Germline V CDR1 and CDR2: MNHEY, SMNVEV (reference sequence). The CDR3 here is CASSHSSGISSYNEQFF. The CDR3 bases are TGTGCCAGCAGCCACTCTAGCGGGATTAGCTCCTACAATGAGCAGTTCTTC.

This chain connects TRBV11-1 to TRBJ1-2, with D maybe TRBD1 (5 bases). Between the trimmed V and J ends, which lost 4 bases and 5 bases, there was a span of 8 bases. CDR3 length: 12 residues. CDR1 is SGHAT, CDR2 FQDESV, per germline (reference sequence). CDR3 residues: CASSSTEYGYTF. The CDR3 coding sequence is TGTGCCAGCAGCTCGACAGAGTATGGCTACACCTTC.

The gene calls are TRBV7-8 and TRBJ1-2, with TRBD1 matching over 7 bases. Per the germline V gene, CDR1 is SGHVS and CDR2 is FQNEAQ. The CDR3 contains 18 residues. The junction had 20 bases not matched to a gene; V was cut back by 4 bases and J by 6 bases. The CDR3, as DNA: TGTGCCAGCAGCTACCATAACCTCAGACAGGGCAAAGTCCATGGCTACACCTTC. Amino acid sequence: CASSYHNLRQGKVHGYTF.

The chain combines TRBV11-2 with TRBJ2-3, with 8 bases fitting TRBD1. Losses at the gene ends were 3 bases for V and 4 bases for J; bases not matched to a gene: 6. CDR3 length: 15 residues. Germline V lookup: CDR1 SGHAT, CDR2 FQNNGV. The CDR3 nucleotides are TGTGCCAGCAGCTTGGGGCAGGGGGCGCCAGATACGCAGTATTTT. This translates into CASSLGQGAPDTQYF.

V gene TRBV9 combines with J gene TRBJ2-2; no clear D gene. The CDR3 totals 19 residues. The germline CDR1 and CDR2 sequences are SGDLS and YYNGEE. V lost 0 bases, J lost 0 bases, and 18 bases lay in between. The CDR3 coding sequence is TGTGCCAGCAGCGTAGCTACCCCGACTCGGTTCGCGAACACCGGGGAGCTGTTTTTT. Its protein is CASSVATPTRFANTGELFF.